The 5 T cell receptor beta chains reported below all come from one sample, sequenced in a study of T cells in Graves' hyperthyroidism and ophthalmopathy. TCR beta CDR3 sequences were amplified from RNA transcripts. RT-PCR in the first round (using the HTBI primer set) targeted the TCR CDR3. MiXCR, applied by TCRdb to the multiplex PCR reads, yields one record per CDR3 protein. Seen here are about 640,000 distinct CDR3 sequences, 20% to 25% observed once, and the top ten hold around a third. Sequenced input: blood. The receptors were gathered from a man aged 25-40 years with Graves' ophthalmopathy.

The chain recombines TRBV6-2 or TRBV6-3 with TRBJ2-1; 9 nucleotides match TRBD1. The CDR3 covers 15 residues. The trim removed 6 bases at V and 7 bases at J, leaving 10 bases unmatched. CDR1 and CDR2 from the germline V gene are MNHEY and SVGEGT. The CDR3 bases are TGTGCCAGCAGGCCTCTGGACAGGGGAGTAAATGAGCAGTTCTTC. Translation gives CASRPLDRGVNEQFF.

V usage is TRBV6-1 and J usage is TRBJ2-3, with 7 bases aligning to TRBD1. The CDR3 spans 13 residues. Germline lookup yields CDR1 MNHNS and CDR2 SASEGT. After removal of 4 bases from V and 5 bases from J, the junction contained 3 bases not matched to a gene. CDR3 sequence (DNA): TGTGCCAGCAGTGGGGACAGACAAGATACGCAGTATTTT. This translates into CASSGDRQDTQYF.

This clonotype has more than one count but fewer than ten. The chain employs TRBV7-9 and TRBJ2-6; D is uncertain. CDR3 size: 15 residues. Trimming removed 2 bases from V and 1 base from J, with 6 bases in between. Germline loops: CDR1 SEHNR, CDR2 FQNEAQ (reference sequence). CDR3 DNA sequence: TGTGCCAGCAGCTTAAAGGCATCTGGGGCCAACGTCCTGACTTTC. This translates into CASSLKASGANVLTF.

This clonotype was counted a few times. The CDR3 sequence is CASSGGGGSNSPLHF. The CDR3 nucleotides read TGTGCCAGCAGTGGGGGCGGGGGTTCAAATTCACCCCTCCACTTT. The chain combines TRBV27 with TRBJ1-6; maybe TRBD1 (6 bases). Germline-derived CDR1 and CDR2 are MNHEY and SMNVEV (reference sequence). This CDR3 is 15 amino acids long. V gave up 5 bases and J gave up 7 bases, with 15 bases separating them.

As DNA, the CDR3 is TGTGCCAGCAGCTTAGCCCTAGGGGGGGAGACCCAGTACTTC. Its translation is CASSLALGGETQYF. The chain employs TRBV7-9 and TRBJ2-5; the D call may be TRBD1 or TRBD2 (6 bases each). The V end was cut by 0 bases, the J end by 5 bases, with 10 bases between. The germline CDR1 and CDR2 sequences are SEHNR and FQNEAQ (reference sequence). The CDR3 totals 14 residues. Variable domain in full (rest from reference TRBV7-9 and TRBJ2-5): DTGVSQNPRHKITKRGQNVTFRCDPISEHNRLYWYRQTLGQGPEFLTYFQNEAQLEKSRLLSDRFSAERPKGSFSTLEIQRTEQGDSAMYLCASSLALGGETQYFGPGTRLLVL.